A single sample gave rise to the 28 T cell receptor beta chains below, sequenced in a study of shared clonotypes between healthy human individuals. TCRdb keeps only in-frame clones here, not all; method: immunoSEQ multiplex PCR. The sample shows about 2 million clones, around 96% of them seen only once. Naive CD8 cells lacked CD45RO and underwent positive selection for CCR7, leaving out terminally differentiated effector memory CD45RA+ cells. Sequenced input: naive CD8+ T cells sorted from blood. These receptor sequences come from a man between 18 and 29 years old in good health.

As DNA, the CDR3 is TGTGCCACCATTAGCGGGGACGCCTACGAGCAGTACTTC. This translates into CATISGDAYEQYF. V and J are TRBV10-3 and TRBJ2-7; TRBD2 agrees at 8 bases. The CDR3 contains 13 residues. Trimming took 10 bases from V and 2 from J; bases not matched to a gene: 7. Germline CDR1 is ENHRY and CDR2 is SYGVKD.

This sequence joins TRBV7-9 and TRBJ2-7; D not certain. Germline CDR1 reads SEHNR; CDR2 reads FQNEAQ (reference sequence). With 5 bases removed from V and 6 bases from J, the gap between germline ends came to 20 bases. The CDR3 contains 15 residues. The CDR3 nucleotides read TGTGCCAGCAGCCCGGCCGGGCAGCCTTGGGGCGAGCAGTACTTC. Translating it yields CASSPAGQPWGEQYF. Complete variable domain (other parts from reference TRBV7-9 and TRBJ2-7): DTGVSQNPRHKITKRGQNVTFRCDPISEHNRLYWYRQTLGQGPEFLTYFQNEAQLEKSRLLSDRFSAERPKGSFSTLEIQRTEQGDSAMYLCASSPAGQPWGEQYFGPGTRLTVT.

V gene TRBV7-9 combines with J gene TRBJ2-7; D might be TRBD1 (6 bases). The CDR3 runs to 13 residues. Germline CDR1 SEHNR, CDR2 FQNEAQ (reference sequence). V gave up 5 bases and J gave up 4 bases, with 12 bases separating them. The CDR3 bases are TGTGCCAGCAGCCCACCTGACAGGTACGAGCAGTACTTC. Protein product: CASSPPDRYEQYF.

V usage is TRBV5-6 and J usage is TRBJ2-7; perhaps TRBD2 as D (5 bases). CDR1 is SGHDT and CDR2 is YYEEEE in the germline V gene. The CDR3 has 13 amino acids. V lost 4 bases and J lost 5, with 13 bases in between. The CDR3 nucleotides read TGTGCCAGCAGCGCCCTTTGGGGAGACGAGCAGTACTTC. Translated: CASSALWGDEQYF.

This chain uses TRBV7-9 with TRBJ2-5; no firm D call. V was trimmed by 9 bases and J by 2 bases, leaving 7 bases between them. The CDR3 is 11 residues long. Germline CDR1 reads SEHNR; CDR2 reads FQNEAQ (reference sequence). CDR3 coding DNA: TGTGCCAGTGGCACACAAGAGACCCAGTACTTC. It is translated as CASGTQETQYF.

The chain employs TRBV4-1 and TRBJ2-7; D perhaps matches TRBD1 (5 bases). The CDR3 has 15 amino acids. Germline V gene data show CDR1 as MGHRA and CDR2 as YSYEKL. With 1 base removed from V and 3 bases from J, the gap between germline ends came to 13 bases. CDR3 region: CASSQAVTDHYEQYF. The CDR3 nucleotides read TGCGCCAGCAGCCAAGCCGTGACAGATCACTACGAGCAGTACTTC.

The chain is built from TRBV19 and TRBJ1-6, with D unclear. V lost 4 bases, J lost 0 bases, and 7 bases lay in between. This CDR3 is 15 amino acids long. CDR1 is LNHDA, CDR2 SQIVND, per germline (reference sequence). The CDR3: CASSNPASYNSPLHF. CDR3 sequence (DNA): TGTGCCAGTAGTAATCCAGCCTCCTATAATTCACCCCTCCACTTT. Full variable domain (missing parts from reference TRBV19 and TRBJ1-6): DGGITQSPKYLFRKEGQNVTLSCEQNLNHDAMYWYRQDPGQGLRLIYYSQIVNDFQKGDIAEGYSVSREKKESFPLTVTSAQKNPTAFYLCASSNPASYNSPLHFGNGTRLTVT.

The chain uses TRBV6-5 and TRBJ2-5, with 9 nucleotides matching TRBD1. Germline V gene lookup returns CDR1 MNHEY and CDR2 SVGAGI. The CDR3 extends over 13 amino acids. Unmatched junction bases numbered 3, after V lost 6 bases and J lost 4 bases. In nucleotides, the CDR3 is TGTGCCAGCAGCACGGACAGGGGAGAGACCCAGTACTTC. Translated: CASSTDRGETQYF.

The rearrangement links TRBV5-6 to TRBJ2-2; D is unresolved. Germline CDR1 is SGHDT and CDR2 is YYEEEE. V shed 1 base and J shed 0 bases, with 13 bases lying between them. This CDR3 has 17 residues. CDR3 DNA: TGTGCCAGCAGCTTGAGTCCGTACTATACGAACACCGGGGAGCTGTTTTTT. Translation: CASSLSPYYTNTGELFF. Variable domain in full (rest from reference TRBV5-6 and TRBJ2-2): DAGVTQSPTHLIKTRGQQVTLRCSPKSGHDTVSWYQQALGQGPQFIFQYYEEEERQRGNFPDRFSGHQFPNYSSELNVNALLLGDSALYLCASSLSPYYTNTGELFFGEGSRLTVL.

This clone has a single count. This sample includes further DNA sequences coding for the same CDR3. The rearrangement links TRBV27 to TRBJ1-1; no firm D call. Germline lookup yields CDR1 MNHEY and CDR2 SMNVEV (reference sequence). V gave up 2 bases and J gave up 3 bases, with 7 bases separating them. This CDR3 spans 13 amino acids. The CDR3 spells CASSLVRDTEAFF. CDR3 nucleotide sequence: TGTGCCAGCAGTTTAGTGAGGGACACTGAAGCTTTCTTT.

This rearrangement joins TRBV29-1 to TRBJ2-3, with D perhaps TRBD2 (5 bases). The V gene's germline CDR1 is SQVTM and CDR2 ANQGSEA. This CDR3 has 14 amino acids. V lost 4 bases to trimming and J lost 2 bases, with 13 bases between them. The CDR3 sequence: CSVAPAAVTDTQYF. As DNA, the CDR3 is TGCAGCGTTGCACCAGCGGCAGTCACAGATACGCAGTATTTT.

This clone showed up just a few times. This same CDR3 is encoded by further DNA sequences in the sample. The chain joins TRBV11-3 to TRBJ2-7, with D perhaps TRBD2 (7 bases). The CDR3 has 13 residues. V was trimmed by 5 bases and J by 3 bases, leaving 11 bases between them. Germline V gene lookup returns CDR1 SGHNT and CDR2 YENEEA. As DNA, the CDR3 is TGTGCCAGCAGCCTGAGGGGGGGCTACGAGCAGTACTTC. This translates into CASSLRGGYEQYF.

The rearrangement uses TRBV9 and TRBJ2-1; 11 nucleotides line up with TRBD1. CDR1 is SGDLS and CDR2 is YYNGEE in the germline V gene. The CDR3 consists of 15 residues. The V gene end was trimmed by 4 bases and the J gene end by 7 bases; junction bases not matched to a gene: 7. The CDR3 loop reads CASSPGQGARNEQFF. For the CDR3, the DNA is TGTGCCAGCAGCCCAGGACAGGGGGCTCGAAATGAGCAGTTCTTC.

The J gene is TRBJ2-6, the V gene TRBV7-9, with D unclear. V shed 2 bases and J shed 1 base, with 15 bases lying between them. Per germline, CDR1 SEHNR and CDR2 FQNEAQ (reference sequence). This CDR3 has 18 amino acids. The CDR3 bases are TGTGCCAGCAGCTTACCTCCGGGCCTCGAATCTGGGGCCAACGTCCTGACTTTC. Protein product: CASSLPPGLESGANVLTF.

A word on this clone: The same CDR3 also results from other DNA sequences found in this sample. This chain connects TRBV7-9 to TRBJ2-7; D perhaps matches TRBD1 (5 bases). This CDR3 is 15 amino acids long. CDR1 is SEHNR and CDR2 is FQNEAQ in the germline V gene (reference sequence). V was cut by 0 bases and J by 1 base, with 10 bases left in between. CDR3 region: CASSLAQGASYEQYF. CDR3 DNA: TGTGCCAGCAGCTTAGCCCAGGGCGCTTCCTACGAGCAGTACTTC.

V and J are TRBV7-2 and TRBJ2-2; D might be TRBD2 (7 bases). CDR3 length equals 16 residues. Germline-derived CDR1 and CDR2 are SGHTA and FQGNSA. The ends were cut back, 3 bases at V and 1 base at J, with 12 bases in the middle. For the CDR3, the DNA is TGTGCCAGCAGCTTCCCGGGGGGCCTGAACACCGGGGAGCTGTTTTTT. This gives the protein CASSFPGGLNTGELFF.

Concerning this clone itself: This sample includes further DNA sequences coding for the same CDR3. The chain's CDR3 is CASRLAGGPNEQFF. The DNA for the CDR3 is TGTGCCAGCAGGCTGGCGGGGGGGCCCAATGAGCAGTTCTTC. This sequence joins TRBV27 and TRBJ2-1; TRBD2 agrees at 9 bases. V shed 6 bases and J 6 bases; nucleotides not matched to a gene: 6. CDR3 size: 14 residues. Germline lookup yields CDR1 MNHEY and CDR2 SMNVEV (reference sequence).

The V gene is TRBV13, the J gene TRBJ2-7, with 14 positions matching TRBD2. This CDR3 is 15 amino acids long. V shed 4 bases, J shed 2 bases, and the junction held 1 base outside the gene matches. Per germline, CDR1 PRHDT and CDR2 FYEKMQ (reference sequence). The CDR3 loop reads CASSWGLAGAYEQYF. The CDR3, as DNA: TGTGCCAGCAGCTGGGGACTAGCGGGAGCCTACGAGCAGTACTTC.

This clone was counted a single time. The chain recombines TRBV27 with TRBJ2-7; 8 nucleotides align to TRBD1. V lost 8 bases, J lost 0 bases, and 9 bases stayed unmatched. CDR3 size: 15 residues. Germline lookup yields CDR1 MNHEY and CDR2 SMNVEV (reference sequence). The CDR3, as DNA: TGTGCCAGCGCTTATACCGGGACAGGCTCCTACGAGCAGTACTTC. It specifies CASAYTGTGSYEQYF.

This chain uses TRBV4-1 with TRBJ2-7; D unresolved. CDR1 and CDR2 from the germline V gene are MGHRA and YSYEKL. V gave up 2 bases and J gave up 3 bases, with 8 bases separating them. The CDR3 length is 13 residues. CDR3: CASSQILGYEQYF. CDR3 DNA: TGCGCCAGCAGCCAAATTCTAGGCTACGAGCAGTACTTC.

The V gene is TRBV7-9, the J gene TRBJ1-2; 10 nucleotides line up with TRBD1. V lost 4 bases to trimming and J lost 2 bases; unmatched junction nucleotides: 4. Germline V gives CDR1 SEHNR, CDR2 FQNEAQ (reference sequence). The CDR3 is 15 amino acids. The CDR3 nucleotides read TGTGCCAGCAGCTCGGGACAGGGGTGGAACTATGGCTACACCTTC. As protein: CASSSGQGWNYGYTF. The full variable domain, in which reference TRBV7-9 and TRBJ1-2 provide the parts outside the CDR3, is DTGVSQNPRHKITKRGQNVTFRCDPISEHNRLYWYRQTLGQGPEFLTYFQNEAQLEKSRLLSDRFSAERPKGSFSTLEIQRTEQGDSAMYLCASSSGQGWNYGYTFGSGTRLTVV.

The genes are TRBV5-1 and TRBJ1-1, with TRBD1 matching over 9 bases. Germline V gene lookup returns CDR1 SGHRS and CDR2 YFSETQ. J lost 6 bases, V lost 4 bases, and 16 bases had no gene match. The CDR3 is 17 amino acids. CDR3 bases: TGCGCCAGCAGCCCTGGTCCCGGGACAGGGAAAGGCGCTGAAGCTTTCTTT. The encoded protein is CASSPGPGTGKGAEAFF.

This clone is a singleton in its sample. The V call is TRBV9, the J call TRBJ2-7, with TRBD1 matching over 9 bases. Germline CDR1 SGDLS, CDR2 YYNGEE. The CDR3 spans 14 residues. J gave up 5 bases and V 1 base, and 4 bases lay outside the gene matches. This CDR3 reads CASSVTQGADEQYF. The CDR3 DNA sequence: TGTGCCAGCAGCGTAACACAGGGGGCGGACGAGCAGTACTTC. Based on the CDR3 plus reference TRBV9 and TRBJ2-7, the full variable domain is DSGVTQTPKHLITATGQRVTLRCSPRSGDLSVYWYQQSLDQGLQFLIQYYNGEERAKGNILERFSAQQFPDLHSELNLSSLELGDSALYFCASSVTQGADEQYFGPGTRLTVT.

The chain uses TRBV28 and TRBJ1-1; TRBD1 aligns across 7 bases. V was clipped by 4 bases and J by 6 bases; unmatched bases: 11. The CDR3 consists of 15 residues. CDR1 is MDHEN and CDR2 is SYDVKM in the germline V gene. The CDR3 nucleotides are TGTGCCAGCAGTTCCCCTTACAGGGGCAAGGCTGAAGCTTTCTTT. This codes for CASSSPYRGKAEAFF.

The rearrangement joins TRBV2 to TRBJ1-1; tentatively, D is TRBD1 (5 bases). The germline gives CDR1 SNHLY, CDR2 FYNNEI. This CDR3 is 14 amino acids long. The ends were cut back, 3 bases at V and 0 bases at J, with 8 bases in the middle. CDR3 in amino acids: CASSDQGLNTEAFF. The CDR3 nucleotides read TGTGCCAGCAGTGACCAGGGATTGAACACTGAAGCTTTCTTT. Full variable domain (remainder filled in from reference TRBV2 and TRBJ1-1): EPEVTQTPSHQVTQMGQEVILRCVPISNHLYFYWYRQILGQKVEFLVSFYNNEISEKSEIFDDQFSVERPDGSNFTLKIRSTKLEDSAMYFCASSDQGLNTEAFFGQGTRLTVV.

CDR3 sequence: CASSEWGEEETQYF. The CDR3 bases are TGTGCCAGCAGTGAATGGGGGGAAGAAGAGACCCAGTACTTC. The V gene is TRBV6-1, the J gene TRBJ2-5, with a possible D match to TRBD2 (6 bases). Germline V gene lookup returns CDR1 MNHNS and CDR2 SASEGT. V lost 2 bases and J lost 3, with 10 bases in between. The CDR3 has 14 amino acids.

The chain joins TRBV11-3 to TRBJ2-2; D uncertain. The germline V and J ends were trimmed by 0 bases and 2 bases, with 10 bases remaining between them. Germline V CDR1 and CDR2: SGHNT, YENEEA. This CDR3 has 16 residues. CDR3 sequence (DNA): TGTGCCAGCAGCTTAGAAGCAGCGAGCAACACCGGGGAGCTGTTTTTT. Its translation: CASSLEAASNTGELFF.

The J gene is TRBJ2-7, the V gene TRBV6-6, with D maybe TRBD1 (5 bases). Per the germline V gene, CDR1 is MNHNY and CDR2 is SVGAGI (reference sequence). This CDR3 is 13 amino acids long. Trimming left V 0 bases short and J 3 bases short, with 6 bases between. This chain's CDR3 is CASSYSQVYEQYF. In nucleotides, the CDR3 is TGTGCCAGCAGTTACTCACAGGTCTACGAGCAGTACTTC.